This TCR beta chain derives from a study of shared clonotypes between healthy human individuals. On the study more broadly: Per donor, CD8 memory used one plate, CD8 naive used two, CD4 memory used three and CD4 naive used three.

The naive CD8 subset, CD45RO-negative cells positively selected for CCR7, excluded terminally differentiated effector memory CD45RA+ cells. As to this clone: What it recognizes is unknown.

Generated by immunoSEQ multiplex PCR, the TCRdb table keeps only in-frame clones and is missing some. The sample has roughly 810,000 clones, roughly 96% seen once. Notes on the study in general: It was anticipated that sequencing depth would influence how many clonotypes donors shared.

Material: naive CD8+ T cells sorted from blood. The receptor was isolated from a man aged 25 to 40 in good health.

The CDR3 sequence: CAISGGRLAGGPTYEQYF. The CDR3 region has the DNA TGTGCCATCAGTGGGGGAAGGCTAGCGGGAGGGCCCACGTACGAGCAGTACTTC. The chain has TRBV10-3 and TRBJ2-7, with TRBD2 matching over 12 bases. The V and J ends lost 4 bases and 4 bases, in that order; junction bases with no gene match: 14. The CDR3 loop spans 18 amino acids. CDR1 and CDR2 from the germline V gene are ENHRY and SYGVKD.